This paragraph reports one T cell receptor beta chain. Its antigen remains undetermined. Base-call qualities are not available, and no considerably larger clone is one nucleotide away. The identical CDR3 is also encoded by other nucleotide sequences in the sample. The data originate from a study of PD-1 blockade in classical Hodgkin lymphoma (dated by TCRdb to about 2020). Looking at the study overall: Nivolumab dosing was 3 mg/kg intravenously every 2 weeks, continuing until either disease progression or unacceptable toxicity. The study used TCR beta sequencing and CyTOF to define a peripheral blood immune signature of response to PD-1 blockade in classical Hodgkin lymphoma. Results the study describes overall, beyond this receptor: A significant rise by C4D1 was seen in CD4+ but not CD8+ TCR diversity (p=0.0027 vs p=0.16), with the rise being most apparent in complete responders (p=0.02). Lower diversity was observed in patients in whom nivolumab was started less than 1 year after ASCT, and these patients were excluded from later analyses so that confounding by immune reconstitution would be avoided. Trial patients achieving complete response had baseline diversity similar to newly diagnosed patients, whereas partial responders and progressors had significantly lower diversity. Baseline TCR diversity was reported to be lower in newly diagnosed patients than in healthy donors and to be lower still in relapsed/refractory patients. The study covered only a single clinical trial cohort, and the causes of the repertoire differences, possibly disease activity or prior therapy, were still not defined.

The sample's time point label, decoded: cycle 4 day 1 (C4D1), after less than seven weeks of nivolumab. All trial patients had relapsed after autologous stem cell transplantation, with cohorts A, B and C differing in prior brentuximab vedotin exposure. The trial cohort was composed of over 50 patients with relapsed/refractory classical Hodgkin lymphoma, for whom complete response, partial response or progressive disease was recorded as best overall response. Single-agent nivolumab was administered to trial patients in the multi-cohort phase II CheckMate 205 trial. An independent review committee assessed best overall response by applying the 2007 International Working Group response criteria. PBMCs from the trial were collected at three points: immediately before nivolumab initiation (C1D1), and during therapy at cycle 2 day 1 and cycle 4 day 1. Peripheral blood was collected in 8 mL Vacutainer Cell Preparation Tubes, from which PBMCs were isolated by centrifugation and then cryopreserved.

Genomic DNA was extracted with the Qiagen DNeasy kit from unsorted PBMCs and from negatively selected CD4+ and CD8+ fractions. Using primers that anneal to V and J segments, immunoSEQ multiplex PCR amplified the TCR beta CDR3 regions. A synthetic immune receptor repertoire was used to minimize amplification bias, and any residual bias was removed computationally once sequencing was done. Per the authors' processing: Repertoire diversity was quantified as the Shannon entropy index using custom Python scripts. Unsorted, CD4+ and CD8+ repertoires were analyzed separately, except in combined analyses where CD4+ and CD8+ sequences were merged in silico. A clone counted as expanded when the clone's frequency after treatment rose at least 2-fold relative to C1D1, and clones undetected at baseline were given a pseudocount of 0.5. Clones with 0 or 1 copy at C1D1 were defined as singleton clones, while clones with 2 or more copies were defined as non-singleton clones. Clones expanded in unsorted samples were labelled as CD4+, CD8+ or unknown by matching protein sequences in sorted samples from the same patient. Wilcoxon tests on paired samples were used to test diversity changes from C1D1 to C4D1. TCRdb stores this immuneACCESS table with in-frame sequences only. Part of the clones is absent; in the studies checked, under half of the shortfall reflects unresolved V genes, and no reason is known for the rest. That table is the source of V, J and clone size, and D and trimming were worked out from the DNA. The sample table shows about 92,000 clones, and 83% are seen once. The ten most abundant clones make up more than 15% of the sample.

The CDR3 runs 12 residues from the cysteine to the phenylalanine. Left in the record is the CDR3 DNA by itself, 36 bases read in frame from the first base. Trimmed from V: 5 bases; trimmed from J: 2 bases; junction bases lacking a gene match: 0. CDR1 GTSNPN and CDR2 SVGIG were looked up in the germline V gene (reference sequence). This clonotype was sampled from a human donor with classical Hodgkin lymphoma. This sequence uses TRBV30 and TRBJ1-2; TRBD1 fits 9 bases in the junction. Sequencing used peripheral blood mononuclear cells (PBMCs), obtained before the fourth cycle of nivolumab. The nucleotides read TGTGCCTGGGGACAGGGGAACTATGGCTACACCTTC. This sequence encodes CAWGQGNYGYTF.